The 6 T cell receptor beta chains listed next were all sequenced from one sample in a study of blood T cell repertoires in COVID-19. TCRdb's copy holds only in-frame clones and misses some; the assay was immunoSEQ multiplex PCR. The sample includes approximately 40,000 clones, about nine tenths of them seen just once. Sequences were obtained from peripheral blood. These receptors were taken from a man aged 60 to 75 with acute or convalescent COVID-19.

V and J are TRBV10-3 and TRBJ1-2; perhaps TRBD1 as D (6 bases). This CDR3 comprises 13 residues. Germline V gene data show CDR1 as ENHRY and CDR2 as SYGVKD. V dropped 3 bases and J dropped 10 bases, with 15 bases sitting between them. As DNA, the CDR3 is TGTGCCATCAGTGATCCGGGACAAACGCCCTACACCTTC. This encodes CAISDPGQTPYTF.

The chain combines TRBV5-1 with TRBJ2-5, with a weak D call TRBD2 (5 bases). The CDR3 totals 13 residues. With 4 bases removed from V and 2 bases from J, the gap between germline ends came to 9 bases. From germline, CDR1 is SGHRS and CDR2 YFSETQ. The CDR3 DNA is TGCGCCAGCAGCCCCGGACTGCAAGAGACCCAGTACTTC. It translates to CASSPGLQETQYF.

The chain has TRBV12-3 or TRBV12-4 and TRBJ2-3; D remains unclear. The CDR3 has 11 residues. The V end was cut by 0 bases, the J end by 8 bases, with 3 bases between. In nucleotides, the CDR3 is TGTGCCAGCAGTTTAGCCGGTACGCAGTATTTT. Translation: CASSLAGTQYF.

The CDR3 DNA is TGTGCCAGCAGCTTGAGACAGGGAGGCAATCAGCCCCAGCATTTT. Translated: CASSLRQGGNQPQHF. V usage is TRBV7-2 and J usage is TRBJ1-5; TRBD1 agrees at 7 bases. The J segment lost 2 bases and the V segment lost 3 bases, leaving 4 bases of the junction unmatched. CDR3 length equals 15 residues. Germline-derived CDR1 and CDR2 are SGHTA and FQGNSA.

This clone was observed a few times. The V and J genes are TRBV4-2 and TRBJ1-3; D is perhaps TRBD1 (6 bases). CDR1 and CDR2 from the germline V gene are LGHNA and YNFKEQ. V was clipped by 7 bases and J by 2 bases, with 15 bases between them. There are 15 residues in the CDR3. The CDR3, as DNA: TGTGCCAGCAAATTGACAGGCAAGGCTGGAAACACCATATATTTT. Protein sequence: CASKLTGKAGNTIYF.

J is TRBJ2-1 and V is TRBV29-1; D ambiguous. Trimming left V 0 bases short and J 9 bases short, with 18 bases between. The CDR3 loop spans 15 amino acids. Germline V CDR1 and CDR2: SQVTM, ANQGSEA. CDR3 residues: CSVEDGLRARGEQFF. The CDR3 region has the DNA TGCAGCGTTGAAGATGGGTTAAGAGCGAGAGGTGAGCAGTTCTTC.